The sequence of this T cell receptor beta chain was determined in a study of early T cells in non-severe SARS-CoV-2 infection. Across the study: Whole-blood bulk RNA, unsorted, was sequenced, and chains were unpaired.

Overall study findings and caveats: In VDJdb matching, anti-spike CD8 responses were favored while private and CD4 specificities went missing.

Comment on this clonotype: Antigen specificity is unknown.

The CDR3 extends over 18 amino acids. Germline trimming cut 0 bases from V and 7 bases from J; bases unmatched to any gene: 12. Researchers tagged individual cDNA molecules with unique molecular identifiers. TCRdb reanalysed the 5' RACE reads using MiXCR and keeps one entry per CDR3 protein. The sample yields 70,000 to 85,000 distinct CDR3 sequences, 12% seen once. Sequenced sample: whole blood. The receptor comes from an adult who was a healthcare worker with PCR-confirmed SARS-CoV-2 infection or an uninfected control (not recorded which). This rearrangement joins TRBV12-3 or TRBV12-4 to TRBJ2-1; 10 bases are shared with TRBD2. In nucleotides, the CDR3 is TGTGCCAGCAGTTTAGCGCACTCCCTAGCGGGAGTTGGAAATGAGCAGTTCTTC. Translated, it gives CASSLAHSLAGVGNEQFF.